Following are 25 T cell receptor delta chains from one sample sequenced in a study of γδ T cells in repeated Plasmodium falciparum infection. Flow sorting of PBMC yielded separate Vgamma9/Vdelta2+ and Vdelta2-negative gammadelta T cell populations for bulk repertoire analysis. TCRdb ran CATT on the multiplex PCR reads. The repertoire holds approximately 50,000 delta-chain clones, with 1.9% as singletons. The sequencing sample was made of gamma-delta T cells from blood. The source is a pool of human donors (malaria-infected and uninfected, not separated).

As concerns this clone: A read error likely explains why the TCRdb protein, taken from a much larger clone, differs from this DNA's translation at residue 8; the protein shown is translated from the DNA. This chain connects TRDV2 to TRDJ1, with 7 bases matching TRDD3. The J gene, left out of TCRdb, was set here by checking the DNA against germline. V dropped 2 bases and J dropped 4; count of bases not matched to a gene: 3. This CDR3 comprises 13 residues. CDR1 is GEAIGNYY and CDR2 is EKD in the germline V gene. The CDR3 is CACDRGILDKLIF. The CDR3 coding sequence is TGTGCCTGTGACAGAGGGATACTCGATAAACTCATCTTT.

There are a few counts of this clone. This DNA's translation and the protein TCRdb lists, from a much larger clone, do not match at residue 11, likely due to a read error; the protein shown is translated from the DNA. The rearrangement uses TRDV1 and TRDJ1, with 9 bases that match TRDD3. Matching the DNA to germline supplied the J gene, which TCRdb does not give. With 4 bases clipped from V and 0 bases from J, the junction kept 24 bases outside the gene matches. CDR1 is TSWWSYY and CDR2 is QGS in the germline V gene. This CDR3 comprises 22 residues. The CDR3 here is CALGGTFKVASVWGIYTDKLIF. CDR3 DNA: TGTGCTCTTGGGGGGACGTTTAAGGTTGCGTCGGTCTGGGGGATTTACACCGATAAACTCATCTTT.

In this sample, this clone turned up a few times. A single base is all that separates this from a far larger clone, so a read error is likely. The same CDR3 can be traced to other DNA sequences in this sample. The chain has TRDV2 and TRDJ1; TRDD3 matches 11 bases. The J gene is not listed in TCRdb, so it was assigned here from a DNA match to germline. The length of the CDR3 is 21 residues. CDR1 is GEAIGNYY and CDR2 is EKD in the germline V gene. CDR3 nucleotides: TGTGCTTGTGACACCCTCACCTTATCTGTACTGGGGGATAATCGCACCGATAAACTCATCTTT. Translation gives CACDTLTLSVLGDNRTDKLIF.

This clone was seen many times. This likely traces to a read error, being one base from a far larger clone. Other DNA sequences from this sample encode an identical CDR3 as well. The V gene is listed as TRDV1; no J gene was called; the listed D gene, TRDD3, was not tested against the DNA. Germline CDR1 reads TSWWSYY; CDR2 reads QGS. The CDR3 loop spans 22 amino acids. This CDR3 is CALGDPWPHLLRTGEYTDKLIF. The CDR3 region has the DNA TGTGCTCTTGGGGACCCTTGGCCCCATCTTCTACGTACCGGGGAGTACACCGATAAGCTCATCTTT.

This clone was counted between two and nine times. One base separates it from a far larger clone, so it is likely a read error. Other nucleotide sequences in the sample specify the same CDR3. The V gene is TRDV1, the J gene TRDJ1; 13 bases are a match to TRDD3. Germline CDR1 is TSWWSYY and CDR2 is QGS. This CDR3 spans 25 amino acids. The CDR3: CALGEGSYFLSTYWGIRWYTDKLIF. CDR3 bases: TGTGCTCTCGGGGAAGGTTCGTACTTCCTATCGACATACTGGGGGATACGCTGGTACACCGATAAACTCATCTTT.

This clone was observed a few times. A far larger clone lies a single base away; this is likely a read error. The sample has other DNA sequences that encode this CDR3 too. The chain links TRDV3 to TRDJ1; 13 bases map to TRDD3. Here the J gene was assigned by germline matching of the DNA, as TCRdb has none. CDR1 and CDR2 from the germline V gene are TVYSNPD and GDNSRS (reference sequence). The V and J ends lost 2 bases and 0 bases, in that order; junction bases with no gene match: 24. The CDR3 extends over 22 amino acids. Here the CDR3 reads CAFSSYGTLLGDTVPHTDKLIF. The CDR3 region has the DNA TGTGCCTTTTCTTCTTACGGCACCTTACTGGGGGATACGGTACCTCACACCGATAAACTCATCTTT.

Many counts were recorded for this clone. TCRdb lists the protein of a much larger clone for this DNA, which differs at residue 15, so this is likely a read error; the protein given here is translated from the DNA itself. The chain combines TRAV38-2/DV8 with TRDJ1, with TRDD3 identical over 11 bases. The J gene was missing in TCRdb and was found by matching the end of the DNA to germline. The CDR3 sequence is 19 residues long. Germline V gives CDR1 TSESDYY, CDR2 QEAYKQQN. The CDR3 region has the DNA TGTGCTTATAGTCCCAGCGGTGAGGCGGTGGGGGATACGTCCGAGAAACTCATCTTT. This codes for CAYSPSGEAVGDTSEKLIF.

This clone was seen at least ten times. TCRdb has a much larger clone's protein, which differs at residue 12 from the translation of this DNA, likely because of a read error; what is shown is the protein translated from the DNA. The chain has TRDV1 and TRDJ1; 7 bases map to TRDD3. TCRdb offers no J gene call, so here the DNA was matched to germline to obtain one. Germline V gives CDR1 TSWWSYY, CDR2 QGS. The CDR3 loop spans 20 amino acids. Trimming at V came to 1 base and at J to 8 bases, leaving 25 bases not matched to a gene. CDR3 bases: TGTGCTCTTGGGGAACAATTCCACGTACTGGGGAATTTTGCACATTTGAAACTCATCTTT. The encoded protein is CALGEQFHVLGNFAHLKLIF.

This clone has at least ten counts. The amino acid sequence in TCRdb belongs to a much larger clone and departs from this DNA's translation at residue 16, likely a sequencing read error; the sequence shown is translated from the DNA. This chain connects TRDV1 to TRDJ2, with D uncertain. From germline, CDR1 is TSWWSYY and CDR2 QGS. The CDR3 has 18 amino acids. CDR3 DNA sequence: TGTGCTCTTGGGAATCTAAATCCCATTACACTTGGAACAGCACAACCCTTCTTT. Protein product: CALGNLNPITLGTAQPFF.

Concerning this clone: TCRdb's entry gives the protein of a much larger clone, which mismatches this DNA's translation at residue 8, likely from a read error; the protein reported here is translated from the DNA. CDR3 DNA sequence: TGTGCTCTTGGGGAAAAGTGGGCCCTAAATAGGTGGGGGTGGTATGTCGATAAACTCATCTTT. It specifies CALGEKWALNRWGWYVDKLIF. The chain carries TRDV1 and TRDJ1; D tentatively reads TRDD1 or TRDD3 (6 bases each). Since TCRdb gives no J gene, matching the DNA to germline was used here to assign it. V was cut by 2 bases and J by 4 bases, with 32 bases left in between. CDR3 length: 21 amino acids. Germline-derived CDR1 and CDR2 are TSWWSYY and QGS.

About this clone: With only one base between it and a far larger clone, this is likely a read error. Other nucleotide sequences in the sample specify the same CDR3. The chain recombines TRDV2 with TRDJ3, with 8 nucleotides matching TRDD3. TCRdb is silent on the J gene; assignment here came from matching the DNA to germline. The V segment lost 2 bases and the J segment 2 bases; nucleotides outside the gene matches: 13. The germline V gene has CDR1 GEAIGNYY and CDR2 EKD. This CDR3 spans 20 amino acids. The CDR3 DNA reads as TGTGCCTGTGACATTTTACTGGGGGTCCCTGGACCCTGGGACACCCGACAGATGTTTTTC. It translates to CACDILLGVPGPWDTRQMFF.

For this clone: The amino acid sequence in TCRdb belongs to a much larger clone and departs from this DNA's translation at residue 8, likely a sequencing read error; the sequence shown is translated from the DNA. The chain has TRDV1 and TRDJ1; D perhaps matches TRDD3 (6 bases). The J gene is not listed in TCRdb, so it was assigned here from a DNA match to germline. Trimming pared 0 bases from V and 0 bases from J, leaving 23 bases between. CDR1 and CDR2 (germline): TSWWSYY, QGS. CDR3 length: 20 residues. CDR3: CALGELQGRGCPYYTDKLIF. In DNA, the CDR3 is TGTGCTCTTGGGGAACTTCAGGGCCGGGGATGCCCCTATTACACCGATAAACTCATCTTT.

This clone was seen only a few times. This DNA's translation differs at residue 11 from TCRdb's protein, which comes from a much larger clone; a read error is likely, and the protein shown is translated from the DNA. This chain connects TRDV2 to TRDJ1, with 9 bases that match TRDD3. The V segment lost 0 bases and the J segment 6 bases; nucleotides outside the gene matches: 7. CDR1 is GEAIGNYY and CDR2 is EKD in the germline V gene. This CDR3 region has 15 residues. CDR3 loop: CACDTVEGIRNKLIF. The CDR3 coding sequence is TGTGCCTGTGACACCGTGGAGGGGATACGGAATAAACTCATCTTT.

This clone turned up a few times. One base separates it from a far larger clone, so it is likely a read error. The same CDR3 can be traced to other DNA sequences in this sample. The genes are TRDV1 and TRDJ4, with TRDD3 as a possible D gene (6 bases). TCRdb supplies no J gene; here it was assigned by aligning the nucleotide sequence to germline. This CDR3 spans 17 amino acids. Trimming removed 5 bases from V and 2 bases from J, with 24 bases in between. Germline loops: CDR1 TSWWSYY, CDR2 QGS. CDR3 sequence reads: CALGTHPIRWGRRPLIF. DNA of the CDR3: TGTGCTCTTGGGACCCACCCTATCCGCTGGGGAAGGAGACCCCTGATCTTT.

This clone has more than one count but fewer than ten. TCRdb attributes to this sequence the protein of a much larger clone, which differs from the DNA translation at residue 18; a read error is likely, and the protein displayed is translated from the DNA. TRDV1 is the V gene, and the J gene was not called; TRDD3 was called by the table and not checked on the DNA. The CDR3 is made up of 20 amino acids. Germline loops: CDR1 TSWWSYY, CDR2 QGS. The CDR3 nucleotides read TGTGCTCTTGGGGACTTCGCGGGGACTCCAAGGCGAGAGTACACCGATAAACCCATCTTT. Its protein is CALGDFAGTPRREYTDKPIF.

With regard to this clone: A far larger clone is a single base away, which makes a read error likely. Different DNA sequences within this sample yield the same CDR3. The gene calls are TRDV1 and TRDJ1; D is ambiguous. Germline lookup yields CDR1 TSWWSYY and CDR2 QGS. This CDR3 contains 13 residues. Between the trimmed V and J ends, which lost 5 bases and 3 bases, there was a span of 10 bases. Here the CDR3 reads CALGRLRPDKLIF. The CDR3 coding sequence is TGTGCTCTTGGGCGCTTAAGGCCCGATAAACTCATCTTT.

As to this clone: The TCRdb protein, from a much larger clone, departs from this DNA's translation at residue 7, likely by read error; the protein shown derives from the DNA. The CDR3, as DNA: TGTGCTCTTGGGGAACCTACCTTCCCAAATTGGGGGATCGCGTACACCGATAAACTCATCTTT. It codes for CALGEPTFPNWGIAYTDKLIF. V is TRDV1 and J is TRDJ1, with 8 nucleotides matching TRDD3. The J gene comes from matching the DNA to germline here; TCRdb lacks it. From germline, CDR1 is TSWWSYY and CDR2 QGS. Unmatched junction bases numbered 19, after V lost 1 base and J lost 0 bases. The CDR3 totals 21 residues.

Relative to its sample, this clone is medium-sized. The same CDR3 can be traced to other DNA sequences in this sample. The chain combines TRDV1 with TRDJ1, with 13 bases fitting TRDD3. In germline, CDR1 is TSWWSYY, CDR2 QGS. V shed 3 bases and J 0 bases; nucleotides not matched to a gene: 22. The CDR3 is made up of 23 amino acids. As DNA, the CDR3 is TGTGCTCTTGGGGACCCGACCCCATCCCGTACTGGGGGATACGCGGGGTACACCGATAAACTCATCTTT. This encodes CALGDPTPSRTGGYAGYTDKLIF.

This clone occurred many times. The chain joins TRAV29/DV5 to TRDJ1; 8 positions agree with TRDD3. TCRdb lists no J gene, so it was determined here by aligning the DNA to germline. The CDR3 loop spans 24 amino acids. Trimming at V came to 0 bases and at J to 3 bases, leaving 34 bases not matched to a gene. Germline V gene lookup returns CDR1 NSMFDY and CDR2 ISSIKDK. The CDR3 DNA reads TGTGCAGCAAGCGCGACCGCCATTGGTCCCCCATTCCCGCAGTACTGGGGGGGGTCCGATAAACTCATCTTT. Its protein product is CAASATAIGPPFPQYWGGSDKLIF.

This clone was detected only a few times. The TCRdb protein, from a much larger clone, departs from this DNA's translation at residue 11, likely by read error; the protein shown derives from the DNA. This sequence joins TRDV1 and TRDJ2; D call uncertain. The J gene, missing from TCRdb, was assigned here through DNA to germline matching. CDR1 and CDR2 from the germline V gene are TSWWSYY and QGS. The CDR3 totals 20 residues. Deletions cut 1 base from V and 5 bases from J, with 26 bases between. The CDR3 loop is CALGEPLSRLAGLITAQLFF. The CDR3 nucleotides read TGTGCTCTTGGGGAACCTCTTTCCCGTCTGGCGGGACTAATAACAGCACAACTCTTCTTT.

This clone was picked up a small number of times. A far larger clone lies a single base away; this is likely a read error. Other DNA sequences in the sample encode the same CDR3. The chain joins TRDV1 to TRDJ1, with 12 bases that match TRDD3. The J gene, not given by TCRdb, was assigned here from a germline match of the nucleotide sequence. CDR3 size: 21 residues. Germline V gives CDR1 TSWWSYY, CDR2 QGS. V dropped 5 bases and J dropped 0; count of bases not matched to a gene: 19. The CDR3: CALGSCLPYWGIPRYTDKLIF. The DNA for the CDR3 is TGTGCTCTTGGGTCCTGTCTGCCGTACTGGGGGATACCACGTTACACCGATAAACTCATCTTT.

The sample holds many counts of this clone. TCRdb's listed protein matches a much larger clone and diverges from this DNA's translation at residue 7, likely through a read error; the protein shown comes from the DNA. The chain has TRAV38-2/DV8 and TRDJ1, with 11 bases identical to TRDD3. TCRdb lists no J gene, so it was determined here by aligning the DNA to germline. The CDR3 is 19 amino acids. Germline loops: CDR1 TSESDYY, CDR2 QEAYKQQN. Losses at the gene ends were 5 bases for V and 3 bases for J; bases not matched to a gene: 18. As DNA, the CDR3 is TGTGCTTATAGTCCCAGCGATGAGGCGGTGGGGGATACGTCCGATAAACTCATCTTT. This translates into CAYSPSDEAVGDTSDKLIF.

This chain connects TRDV3 to TRDJ1, with 9 bases that match TRDD3. Because TCRdb records no J gene, it was assigned here through a match of the DNA to germline. In germline, CDR1 is TVYSNPD, CDR2 GDNSRS (reference sequence). The CDR3 has 19 residues. V lost 1 base to trimming and J lost 0 bases; unmatched junction nucleotides: 18. CDR3 sequence: CAFKFPTRLGDLYTDKLIF. CDR3 coding DNA: TGTGCCTTTAAGTTTCCTACTAGGCTGGGGGATCTCTACACCGATAAACTCATCTTT.

This clone was recorded at least ten times. It differs at one base from a far larger clone, so likely a read error. Other DNA sequences of this sample code for an identical CDR3. V gene TRDV1 combines with J gene TRDJ1, with D possibly matching TRDD3 (5 bases). Here the J gene came from matching the DNA to germline, since TCRdb omits it. The CDR3 covers 19 residues. Trimming stripped 1 base from V and 0 bases from J, with 21 bases between. Germline-derived CDR1 and CDR2 are TSWWSYY and QGS. The CDR3 loop reads CALGEPHINAGGHTDKLIF. CDR3 in DNA: TGTGCTCTTGGGGAACCCCACATTAACGCAGGGGGGCACACCGATAAACTCATCTTT.

About this clone: The likely explanation is a read error, given a far larger clone one base away. This specimen includes other DNA sequences encoding the same CDR3. The chain is built from TRDV2 and TRDJ1; the match to TRDD3 covers 12 bases. Germline V gene lookup returns CDR1 GEAIGNYY and CDR2 EKD. After removal of 1 base from V and 0 bases from J, the junction contained 26 bases not matched to a gene. This CDR3 is built from 24 residues. The CDR3 loop reads CACDTLPGGYADAQPKLYTDKLIF. The DNA of the CDR3 is TGTGCCTGTGACACTCTTCCTGGGGGATACGCGGATGCACAACCCAAATTATACACCGATAAACTCATCTTT.